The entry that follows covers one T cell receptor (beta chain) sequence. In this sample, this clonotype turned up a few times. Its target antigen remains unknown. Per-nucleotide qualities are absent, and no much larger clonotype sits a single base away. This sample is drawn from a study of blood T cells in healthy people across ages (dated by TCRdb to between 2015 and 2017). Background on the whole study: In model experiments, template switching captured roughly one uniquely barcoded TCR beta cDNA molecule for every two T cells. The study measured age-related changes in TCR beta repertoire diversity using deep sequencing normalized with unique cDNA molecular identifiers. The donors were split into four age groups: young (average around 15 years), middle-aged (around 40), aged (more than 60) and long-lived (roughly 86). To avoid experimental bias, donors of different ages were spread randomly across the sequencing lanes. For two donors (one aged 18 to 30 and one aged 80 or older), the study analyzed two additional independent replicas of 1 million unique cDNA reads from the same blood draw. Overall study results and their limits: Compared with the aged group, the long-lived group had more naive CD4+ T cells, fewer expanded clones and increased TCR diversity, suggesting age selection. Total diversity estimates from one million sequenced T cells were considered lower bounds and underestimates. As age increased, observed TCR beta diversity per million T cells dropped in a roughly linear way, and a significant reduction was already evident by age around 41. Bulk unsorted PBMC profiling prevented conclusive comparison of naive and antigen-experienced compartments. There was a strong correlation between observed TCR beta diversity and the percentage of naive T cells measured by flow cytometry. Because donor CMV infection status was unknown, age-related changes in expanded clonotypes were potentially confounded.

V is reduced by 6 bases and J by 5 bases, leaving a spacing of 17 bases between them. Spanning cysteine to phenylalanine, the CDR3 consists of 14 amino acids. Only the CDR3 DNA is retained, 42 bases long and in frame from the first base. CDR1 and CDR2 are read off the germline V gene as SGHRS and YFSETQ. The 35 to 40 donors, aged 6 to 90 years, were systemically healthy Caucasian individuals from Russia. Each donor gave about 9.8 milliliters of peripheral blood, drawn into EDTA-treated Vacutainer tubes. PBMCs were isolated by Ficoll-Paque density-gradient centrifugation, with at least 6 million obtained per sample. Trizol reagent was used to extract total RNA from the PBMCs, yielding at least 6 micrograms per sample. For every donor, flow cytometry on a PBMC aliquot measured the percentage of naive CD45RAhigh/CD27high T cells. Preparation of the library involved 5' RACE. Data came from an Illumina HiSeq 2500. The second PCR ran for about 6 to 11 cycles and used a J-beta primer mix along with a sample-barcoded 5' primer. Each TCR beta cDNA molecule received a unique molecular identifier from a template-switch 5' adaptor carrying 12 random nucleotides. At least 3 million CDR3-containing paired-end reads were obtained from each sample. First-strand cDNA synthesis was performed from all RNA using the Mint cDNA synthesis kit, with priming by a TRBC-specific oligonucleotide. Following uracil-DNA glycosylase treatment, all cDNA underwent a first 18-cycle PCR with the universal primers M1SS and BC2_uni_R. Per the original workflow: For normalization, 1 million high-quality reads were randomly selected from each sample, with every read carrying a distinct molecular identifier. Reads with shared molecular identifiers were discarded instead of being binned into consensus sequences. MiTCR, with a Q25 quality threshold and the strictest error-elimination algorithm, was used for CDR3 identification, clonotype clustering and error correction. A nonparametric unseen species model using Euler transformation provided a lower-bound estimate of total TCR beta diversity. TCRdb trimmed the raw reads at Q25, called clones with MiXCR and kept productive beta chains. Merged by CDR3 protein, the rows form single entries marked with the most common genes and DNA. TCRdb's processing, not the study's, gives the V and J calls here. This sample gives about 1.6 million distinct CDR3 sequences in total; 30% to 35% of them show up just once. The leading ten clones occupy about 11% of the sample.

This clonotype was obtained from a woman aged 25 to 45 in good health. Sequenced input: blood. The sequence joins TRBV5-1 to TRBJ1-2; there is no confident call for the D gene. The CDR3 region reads CASTPAGGVYGYTF. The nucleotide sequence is TGCGCCAGCACCCCGGCCGGCGGGGTGTATGGCTACACCTTC.